This T cell receptor (beta chain) was captured in a study of T cells after yellow fever vaccination. Study conclusions and caveats: The booster response re-showed most primary clones: 96% CD4, more than 80% CD8.

This CDR3 spans 16 amino acids. Germline-derived CDR1 and CDR2 are SGHRS and YFSETQ. The V end lost 0 bases, the J end lost 0 bases, and 10 bases lay between the germline ends. It was through 5'RACE template switching that TCR cDNA was made, with a universal primer site and UMIs added. TCRdb called the 5' RACE reads again in MiXCR, with one record for every CDR3 protein. The repertoire holds about 69,000 distinct CDR3 sequences, about 6% seen once, with roughly 2% in the top ten. This clonotype was detected only a few times. Its antigen is still unknown. V gene TRBV5-1 combines with J gene TRBJ1-3; no definite D call. The sequence was collected from a young man who received the YFV17D yellow fever vaccine. This sample comprised CD4+ T cells sorted from PBMCs, obtained around 15 days after the first yellow fever vaccination. The CDR3 bases are TGCGCCAGCAGCTTGGGTACGCAGTCCTCTGGAAACACCATATATTTT. This codes for CASSLGTQSSGNTIYF. Filled out from reference TRBV5-1 and TRBJ1-3, the complete variable domain reads KAGVTQTPRYLIKTRGQQVTLSCSPISGHRSVSWYQQTPGQGLQFLFEYFSETQRNKGNFPGRFSGRQFSNSRSEMNVSTLELGDSALYLCASSLGTQSSGNTIYFGEGSWLTVV.